This T cell receptor beta chain was sequenced in a study of human T cells and chemical hapten exposure. Study at large: 2% DPC applied to a 2 cm by 2 cm arm area sensitized donors.

Time point here: patch test 1, 2 weeks after DPC sensitization. Treatment: therapeutic diphenylcyclopropenone sensitization with weekly scalp DPC. TCRdb independently ran MiXCR on the RACE reads; one entry per CDR3 protein. The data hold about 340,000 distinct CDR3 sequences, with around 6.9% observed a single time. This clonotype was picked up a small number of times. The CDR3 length is 13 residues. V lost 3 bases, J lost 5 bases, and 10 bases lay in between. Per germline, CDR1 SEHNR and CDR2 FQNEAQ (reference sequence). Sequencing was performed on whole blood, taken in connection with sensitization to the hapten diphenylcyclopropenone (DPC). The chain carries TRBV7-9 and TRBJ1-1, with D uncertain. The sequence was obtained from a young woman with alopecia areata. Some clones in this sample may be carry-over from other donors' samples. CDR3 loop: CASSFLADTEAFF. The CDR3 DNA is TGTGCCAGCAGCTTTTTAGCCGATACTGAAGCTTTCTTT. The complete variable domain, with remaining parts taken from reference TRBV7-9 and TRBJ1-1, reads DTGVSQNPRHKITKRGQNVTFRCDPISEHNRLYWYRQTLGQGPEFLTYFQNEAQLEKSRLLSDRFSAERPKGSFSTLEIQRTEQGDSAMYLCASSFLADTEAFFGQGTRLTVV.